A single sample is the source of the 23 T cell receptor beta chains below, sequenced in a study of T-cell memory formation after mild COVID-19. TCRdb re-derived calls from the 5' RACE reads in MiXCR, one entry per CDR3 protein. The data contain 150,000 to 200,000 distinct CDR3 sequences, 30% to 35% of them singletons. Sequenced material: PBMCs or a T cell subset sorted from them (not recorded which). These receptors were taken from an adult woman who had mild COVID-19 (a few samples of this study predate the infection). Cell type and time point are not known.

This clonotype was seen a handful of times. The J gene is TRBJ2-1, the V gene TRBV11-2; D unresolved. Trimming left V 5 bases short and J 8 bases short, with 13 bases between. From germline, CDR1 is SGHAT and CDR2 FQNNGV. The CDR3 runs to 13 residues. CDR3 amino acids: CASSLWSGYEQFF. The CDR3 bases are TGTGCCAGCAGCCTATGGTCCGGGTATGAGCAGTTCTTC.

This clonotype has more than one count but fewer than ten. V gene TRBV4-1 combines with J gene TRBJ2-7; 12 bases fit TRBD2. The CDR3 is 15 amino acids. Germline loops: CDR1 MGHRA, CDR2 YSYEKL. V trimming: 0 bases; J trimming: 6 bases; junction bases outside the gene matches: 3. Here the CDR3 DNA reads TGCGCCAGCAGCCAAGAGCCGGGACTAGCGGGCGAGCAGTACTTC. This gives the protein CASSQEPGLAGEQYF.

The chain links TRBV12-3 or TRBV12-4 to TRBJ1-2; D gene uncertain. The V end was cut by 2 bases, the J end by 3 bases, with 7 bases between. The CDR3 sequence is 13 residues long. The CDR3 coding sequence is TGTGCCAGCAGTTTATCAGAAGACTATGGCTACACCTTC. Translating gives CASSLSEDYGYTF.

The rearrangement links TRBV7-2 to TRBJ2-7, with D maybe TRBD2 (6 bases). Germline CDR1 and CDR2: SGHTA and FQGNSA. Between the trimmed V and J ends, which lost 8 bases and 3 bases, there was a span of 14 bases. The CDR3 extends over 13 amino acids. The CDR3: CASGQLANYEQYF. In DNA form, the CDR3 reads TGTGCCAGCGGCCAGCTAGCGAACTACGAGCAGTACTTC.

This clonotype was seen once. The V and J genes are TRBV2 and TRBJ2-5; perhaps TRBD1 as D (5 bases). The CDR3 has 13 amino acids. Germline CDR1 is SNHLY and CDR2 is FYNNEI. V lost 5 bases, J lost 5 bases, and 12 bases lay in between. The CDR3 bases are TGTGCCAGCAGTTCAGGGCCCAGGGAGACCCAGTACTTC. As protein: CASSSGPRETQYF.

The chain joins TRBV20-1 to TRBJ1-5; no clear D. Germline V CDR1 and CDR2: DFQATT, SNEGSKA (reference sequence). Trimming removed 3 bases at V and 0 bases at J, with 12 bases between. The CDR3 length is 15 residues. The CDR3 coding sequence is TGCAGTGCTAGTGAGGACCGATATAGCAATCAGCCCCAGCATTTT. This gives the protein CSASEDRYSNQPQHF.

The chain employs TRBV7-3 and TRBJ2-1, with 7 bases fitting TRBD2. The CDR3 totals 14 residues. V trimming: 5 bases; J trimming: 4 bases; junction bases outside the gene matches: 5. Germline CDR1 is SGHTA and CDR2 is FQGTGA. In nucleotides, the CDR3 is TGTGCCAGCAGCCTCAGCGGGGCTTACAATGAGCAGTTCTTC. The encoded protein is CASSLSGAYNEQFF.

This clonotype was counted between two and nine times. The chain has TRBV12-3 or TRBV12-4 and TRBJ2-5, with D maybe TRBD2 (7 bases). V gave up 11 bases and J gave up 7 bases, with 23 bases separating them. The CDR3 length is 14 residues. The CDR3 spells CASGRAGEYGTQYF. The CDR3 region has the DNA TGTGCCTCGGGGAGGGCAGGGGAGTATGGGACCCAGTACTTC.

The genes are TRBV4-2 and TRBJ1-2, with a possible D match to TRBD1 (5 bases). The CDR3 contains 14 residues. The V gene lost 1 base and the J gene lost 1 base, with 7 bases spanning the gap. In germline, CDR1 is LGHNA, CDR2 YNFKEQ. The CDR3 region has the DNA TGTGCCAGCAGCCAAGTTGGGGGTAACTATGGCTACACCTTC. Amino acid sequence: CASSQVGGNYGYTF.

This clonotype was observed a few times. The J gene is TRBJ2-7, the V gene TRBV9; D may be TRBD2 (6 bases). CDR3 length equals 14 residues. Between the trimmed V and J ends, which lost 4 bases and 5 bases, there was a span of 16 bases. In germline, CDR1 is SGDLS, CDR2 YYNGEE. CDR3 protein: CASSPGGGIDEQYF. Written as DNA, the CDR3 is TGTGCCAGCAGCCCTGGTGGGGGGATTGACGAGCAGTACTTC.

The chain couples TRBV7-9 to TRBJ1-1; D is unclear. V was trimmed by 2 bases and J by 1 base, leaving 5 bases between them. CDR3 size: 13 residues. CDR1 is SEHNR and CDR2 is FQNEAQ in the germline V gene (reference sequence). The CDR3 sequence: CASSLFPNTEAFF. The CDR3 DNA follows: TGTGCCAGCAGCTTATTTCCGAACACTGAAGCTTTCTTT. Drawing the rest from reference TRBV7-9 and TRBJ1-1, the complete variable domain is DTGVSQNPRHKITKRGQNVTFRCDPISEHNRLYWYRQTLGQGPEFLTYFQNEAQLEKSRLLSDRFSAERPKGSFSTLEIQRTEQGDSAMYLCASSLFPNTEAFFGQGTRLTVV.

This clonotype was picked up a small number of times. This chain connects TRBV4-1 to TRBJ2-4, with D perhaps matching TRBD1 (5 bases). Germline CDR1 is MGHRA and CDR2 is YSYEKL. V was cut by 1 base and J by 0 bases, with 13 bases left in between. The CDR3 runs to 17 residues. CDR3 protein: CASSQGRAEAAKNIQYF. The CDR3 DNA is TGCGCCAGCAGCCAAGGCAGGGCCGAAGCAGCCAAAAACATTCAGTACTTC.

The CDR3 sequence: CSGVRTGGSTEAFF. The CDR3 nucleotides read TGCAGCGGAGTGCGGACTGGGGGTAGCACTGAAGCTTTCTTT. The rearrangement uses TRBV29-1 and TRBJ1-1, with a tentative D call TRBD1 (5 bases). V was trimmed by 7 bases and J by 4 bases, leaving 19 bases between them. Per germline, CDR1 SQVTM and CDR2 ANQGSEA. The CDR3 covers 14 residues.

In DNA, the CDR3 is TGCAGTGCTAGACAGCGGGGGGGCTACGAGCAGTACTTC. It is translated as CSARQRGGYEQYF. The gene calls are TRBV20-1 and TRBJ2-7; 10 bases map to TRBD2. Germline lookup yields CDR1 DFQATT and CDR2 SNEGSKA (reference sequence). The ends lost 2 bases at V and 3 bases at J; junction bases unmatched: 1. The CDR3 is made up of 13 amino acids.

This clonotype was picked up a small number of times. This chain connects TRBV18 to TRBJ2-5; 10 positions match TRBD2. This CDR3 spans 16 amino acids. Germline-derived CDR1 and CDR2 are KGHSH and LQKENI. V gave up 3 bases and J gave up 1 base; unmatched junction bases: 5. This chain's CDR3 is CASSPSSGSFQETQYF. DNA of the CDR3: TGTGCCAGCTCACCCTCTAGCGGGAGTTTCCAAGAGACCCAGTACTTC.

The chain recombines TRBV15 with TRBJ2-5, with a possible D match to TRBD2 (5 bases). The CDR3 runs 15 residues. V lost 4 bases and J lost 2, with 14 bases in between. The V gene's germline CDR1 is LNHNV and CDR2 YYDKDF (reference sequence). DNA for the CDR3: TGTGCCACCAGCACGAGGGCGGTTCGACAAGAGACCCAGTACTTC. It specifies CATSTRAVRQETQYF.

V and J are TRBV6-6 and TRBJ1-6, with D hard to call. Deletions cut 2 bases from V and 7 bases from J, with 9 bases between. This CDR3 contains 14 residues. Germline CDR1 MNHNY, CDR2 SVGAGI (reference sequence). CDR3 DNA: TGTGCCAGCAGTTACCGGATGGAAAATTCACCCCTCCACTTT. It encodes CASSYRMENSPLHF.

This clonotype has just a few counts. The CDR3 is CASSQGGGAEAFF. For the CDR3, the DNA is TGCGCCAGCAGCCAAGGGGGAGGGGCTGAAGCTTTCTTT. The rearrangement joins TRBV4-1 to TRBJ1-1; D is possibly TRBD1 (5 bases). Between the trimmed V and J ends, which lost 1 base and 6 bases, there was a span of 9 bases. CDR1 and CDR2 from the germline V gene are MGHRA and YSYEKL. The CDR3 covers 13 residues.

CDR3 protein: CASREDPGTGQETQYF. CDR3 sequence (DNA): TGTGCCAGCAGGGAGGACCCTGGGACAGGGCAAGAGACCCAGTACTTC. The rearrangement uses TRBV2 and TRBJ2-5, with 9 bases fitting TRBD1. With 6 bases clipped from V and 2 bases from J, the junction kept 10 bases outside the gene matches. There are 16 residues in the CDR3. In germline, CDR1 is SNHLY, CDR2 FYNNEI.

Ten or more counts support this clonotype. The chain has TRBV23-1 and TRBJ2-5; D is ambiguous. Being an ORF, TRBV23-1 has a function that is uncertain. The V end was cut by 4 bases, the J end by 4 bases, with 10 bases between. The CDR3 runs to 13 residues. The CDR3 loop is CASSPLEVETQYF. In DNA form, the CDR3 reads TGCGCCAGCAGTCCCCTTGAGGTAGAGACCCAGTACTTC.

V usage is TRBV4-1 and J usage is TRBJ2-3; D is tentatively TRBD1 or TRBD2 (6 bases each). The CDR3 is made up of 17 amino acids. The V end lost 0 bases, the J end lost 2 bases, and 15 bases lay between the germline ends. Per germline, CDR1 MGHRA and CDR2 YSYEKL. CDR3 nucleotide sequence: TGCGCCAGCAGCCAAGATGGGTTGAGGGGGGACACAGATACGCAGTATTTT. It codes for CASSQDGLRGDTDTQYF.

This clonotype has just a few counts. The chain couples TRBV24-1 to TRBJ2-1, with 8 bases fitting TRBD2. CDR1 and CDR2 (germline): KGHDR, SFDVKD. The CDR3 is 15 residues long. Trimming cost V 4 bases and J 4 bases; bases outside gene matches: 5. In nucleotides, the CDR3 is TGTGCCACCAGTGAATCTAGCGGGTCGTACAATGAGCAGTTCTTC. Protein: CATSESSGSYNEQFF.

In its sample, this clonotype was seen a few times. The chain's CDR3 is CASSWQYSYEQYF. CDR3 nucleotide sequence: TGTGCCAGCAGTTGGCAGTACTCCTACGAGCAGTACTTC. The chain carries TRBV27 and TRBJ2-7; D not resolved. Germline loops: CDR1 MNHEY, CDR2 SMNVEV (reference sequence). V shed 4 bases and J shed 0 bases, with 7 bases lying between them. The CDR3 has 13 residues.